The clone carrying this T cell receptor beta chain was observed at least ten times. Its antigen is unknown. A roughly 10 ml volume of fresh peripheral blood provided the PBMCs. The data belong to a study of T cells in Graves' hyperthyroidism and ophthalmopathy. Study-wide context: Peripheral blood was taken when the disease was first diagnosed, before any treatment began. Study-wide points: Most clonotypes expanded in the thyroid (above 0.001) were also present in blood.

Using RNA transcripts as the source, TCR beta CDR3 regions were amplified. First-round RT-PCR targeting the TCR CDR3 was performed with the HTBI primer set. TCRdb analysed the multiplex PCR reads with MiXCR anew, one entry per CDR3 protein. The sample carries a few hundred thousand distinct CDR3 sequences, about an eighth recorded once. What was sequenced was blood. This TCR derives from a woman aged 35 to 49 with Graves' ophthalmopathy.

The CDR3 spells CASSEEVVGGELFF. DNA of the CDR3: TGTGCCAGCAGTGAGGAGGTAGTAGGCGGGGAGCTGTTTTTT. The rearrangement joins TRBV6-1 to TRBJ2-2; possibly TRBD2 for D (5 bases). Germline loops: CDR1 MNHNS, CDR2 SASEGT. CDR3 length: 14 amino acids. The V gene lost 3 bases and the J gene lost 7 bases, with 12 bases spanning the gap.